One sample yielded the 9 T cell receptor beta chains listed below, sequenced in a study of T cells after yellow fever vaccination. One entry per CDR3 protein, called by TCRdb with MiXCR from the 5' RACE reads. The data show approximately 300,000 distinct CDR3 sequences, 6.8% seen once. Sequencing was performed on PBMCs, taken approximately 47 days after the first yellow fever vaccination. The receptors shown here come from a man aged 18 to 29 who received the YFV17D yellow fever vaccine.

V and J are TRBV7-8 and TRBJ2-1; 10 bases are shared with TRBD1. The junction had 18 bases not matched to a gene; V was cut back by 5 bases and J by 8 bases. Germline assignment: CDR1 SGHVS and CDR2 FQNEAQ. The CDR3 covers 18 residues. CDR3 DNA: TGTGCCAGCAGCATCTTGGCCTCCGGGACAGGGGATTGGGATGAGCAGTTCTTC. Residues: CASSILASGTGDWDEQFF.

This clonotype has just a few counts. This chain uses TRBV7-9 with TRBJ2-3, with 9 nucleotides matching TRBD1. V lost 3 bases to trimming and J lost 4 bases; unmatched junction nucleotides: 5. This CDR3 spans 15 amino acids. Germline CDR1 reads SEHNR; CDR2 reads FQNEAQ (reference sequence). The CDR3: CASSFRQGGPDTQYF. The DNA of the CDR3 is TGTGCCAGCAGCTTTCGACAGGGGGGTCCAGATACGCAGTATTTT.

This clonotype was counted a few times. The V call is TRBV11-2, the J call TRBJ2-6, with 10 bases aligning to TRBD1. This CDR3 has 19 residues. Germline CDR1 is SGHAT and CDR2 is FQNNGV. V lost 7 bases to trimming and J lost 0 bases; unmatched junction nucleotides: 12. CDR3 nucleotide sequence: TGTGCCAGCACTACGCCGGGACAGGGGATTTTCTCTGGGGCCAACGTCCTGACTTTC. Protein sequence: CASTTPGQGIFSGANVLTF. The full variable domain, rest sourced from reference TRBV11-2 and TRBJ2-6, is EAGVAQSPRYKIIEKRQSVAFWCNPISGHATLYWYQQILGQGPKLLIQFQNNGVVDDSQLPKDRFSAERLKGVDSTLKIQPAKLEDSAVYLCASTTPGQGIFSGANVLTFGAGSRLTVL.

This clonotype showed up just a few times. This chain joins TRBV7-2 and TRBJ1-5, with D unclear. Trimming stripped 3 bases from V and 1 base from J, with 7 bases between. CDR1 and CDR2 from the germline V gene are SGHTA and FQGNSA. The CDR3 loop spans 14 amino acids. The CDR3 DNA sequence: TGTGCCAGCAGCTTTATGGGGAGCAATCAGCCCCAGCATTTT. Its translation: CASSFMGSNQPQHF.

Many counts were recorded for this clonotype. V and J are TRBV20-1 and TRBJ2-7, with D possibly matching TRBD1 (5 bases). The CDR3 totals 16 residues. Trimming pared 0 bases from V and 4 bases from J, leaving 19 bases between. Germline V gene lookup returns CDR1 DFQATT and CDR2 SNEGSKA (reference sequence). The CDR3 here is CSAREGRTSNQYEQYV. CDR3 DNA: TGCAGTGCTAGAGAAGGCCGGACAAGTAATCAATACGAGCAGTACGTC.

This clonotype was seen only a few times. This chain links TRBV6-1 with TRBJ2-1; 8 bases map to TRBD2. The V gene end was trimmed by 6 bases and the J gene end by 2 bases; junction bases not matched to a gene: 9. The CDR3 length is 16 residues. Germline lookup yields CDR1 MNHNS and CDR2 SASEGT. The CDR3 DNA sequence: TGTGCCAGCAGGCCTTCCGGGGGGGAGGCCTACAATGAGCAGTTCTTC. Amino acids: CASRPSGGEAYNEQFF.

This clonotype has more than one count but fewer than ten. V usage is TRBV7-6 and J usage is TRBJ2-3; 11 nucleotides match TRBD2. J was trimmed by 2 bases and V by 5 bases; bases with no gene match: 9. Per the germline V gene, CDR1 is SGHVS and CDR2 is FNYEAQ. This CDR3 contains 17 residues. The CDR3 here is CASSSSGGAGNTDTQYF. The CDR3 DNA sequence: TGTGCCAGCAGCAGTAGCGGGGGGGCCGGAAACACAGATACGCAGTATTTT.

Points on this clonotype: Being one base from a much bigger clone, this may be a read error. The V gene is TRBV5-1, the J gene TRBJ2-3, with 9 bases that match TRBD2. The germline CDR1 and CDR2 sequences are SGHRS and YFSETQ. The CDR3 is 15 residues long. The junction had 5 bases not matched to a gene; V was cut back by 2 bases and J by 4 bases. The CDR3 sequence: CASSFGGTSPDTQYF. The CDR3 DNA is TGCGCCAGCAGCTTCGGCGGGACTAGCCCAGATACGCAGTATTTT. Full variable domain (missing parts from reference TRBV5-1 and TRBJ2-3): KAGVTQTPRYLIKTRGQQVTLSCSPISGHRSVSWYQQTPGQGLQFLFEYFSETQRNKGNFPGRFSGRQFSNSRSEMNVSTLELGDSALYLCASSFGGTSPDTQYFGPGTRLTVL.

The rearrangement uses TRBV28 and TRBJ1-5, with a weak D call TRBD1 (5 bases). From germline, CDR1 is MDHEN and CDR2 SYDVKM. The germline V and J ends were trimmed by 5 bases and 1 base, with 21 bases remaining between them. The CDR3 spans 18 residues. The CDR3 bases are TGTGCCAGCAGTCCCCCAGGGAGGATAAGCGGGAGCAATCAGCCCCAGCATTTT. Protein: CASSPPGRISGSNQPQHF.